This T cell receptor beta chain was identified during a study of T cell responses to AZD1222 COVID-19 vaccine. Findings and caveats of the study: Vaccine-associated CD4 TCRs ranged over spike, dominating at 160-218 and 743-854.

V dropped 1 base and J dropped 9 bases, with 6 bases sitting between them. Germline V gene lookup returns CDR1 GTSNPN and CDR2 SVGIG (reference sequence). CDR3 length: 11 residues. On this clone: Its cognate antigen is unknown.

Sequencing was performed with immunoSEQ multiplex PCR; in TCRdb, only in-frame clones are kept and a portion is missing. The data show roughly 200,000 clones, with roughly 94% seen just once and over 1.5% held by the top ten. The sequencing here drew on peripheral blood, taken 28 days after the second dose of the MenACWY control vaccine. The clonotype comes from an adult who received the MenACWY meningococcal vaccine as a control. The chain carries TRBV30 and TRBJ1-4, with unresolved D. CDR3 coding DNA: TGTGCCTGGAGTGCCCCCCAAAAACTGTTTTTT. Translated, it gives CAWSAPQKLFF.